This T cell receptor (beta chain) was observed in a study of cytomegalovirus exposure and HLA in healthy donors. About the study: In a later analysis, it was reported that the 110 or so validation repertoires had been produced on the same platform as the 500 to 750 repertoires belonging to the first cohort.

Clones were sequenced by immunoSEQ multiplex PCR, and TCRdb holds only the in-frame ones, with some missing. The data contain tens of thousands of clones, around 90% of them singletons. Findings of the study overall: Rarity held for most TCR sequences, but there were some public TCRs that occurred in many donors. Cytomegalovirus-associated TCR beta chains were listed, numbering 150 to 200.

With regard to this clone: Its antigen is still unknown.

Germline CDR1 MNHNY, CDR2 SVGAGI (reference sequence). The CDR3 is made up of 12 amino acids. With V trimmed by 5 bases and J by 7 bases, 3 bases remained unmatched. The rearrangement links TRBV6-6 to TRBJ1-2, with 8 bases matching TRBD1. The sample comprised PBMCs. This TCR was recovered from a woman aged 18 to 35 in good health and CMV-seropositive. CDR3 sequence reads: CASSRTGFGYTF. CDR3 nucleotide sequence: TGTGCCAGCAGTAGGACAGGGTTTGGCTACACCTTC.